The next 3 T cell receptor beta chains were all read from a single sample in a study of T cells in Graves' hyperthyroidism and ophthalmopathy. Amplified regions were TCR beta CDR3 sequences from RNA transcripts. The HTBI primer set served for first-round RT-PCR of the TCR CDR3. Each CDR3 protein is one row after TCRdb ran MiXCR on the multiplex PCR reads. This sample has a few hundred thousand distinct CDR3 sequences, with 14% to 15% found just once. The sequencing input was blood. The receptors here all came from a woman aged 30 to 39 with Graves' hyperthyroidism.

At least ten counts were recorded for this clonotype. The chain couples TRBV6-1 to TRBJ2-1, with 12 bases fitting TRBD2. There are 15 residues in the CDR3. Trimming took 7 bases from V and 7 from J; bases not matched to a gene: 8. The germline gives CDR1 MNHNS, CDR2 SASEGT. CDR3 loop: CASTKTSGSGNEQFF. In DNA, the CDR3 is TGTGCCAGCACCAAGACTAGCGGGAGCGGTAATGAGCAGTTCTTC.

This clonotype was detected many times. V and J are TRBV28 and TRBJ2-1, with 10 bases that match TRBD2. With V trimmed by 5 bases and J by 9 bases, 13 bases remained unmatched. The CDR3 has 16 residues. Germline V gene lookup returns CDR1 MDHEN and CDR2 SYDVKM. This chain's CDR3 is CASSPGLASSFGEQFF. The CDR3 region has the DNA TGTGCCAGCAGTCCGGGACTAGCGTCCTCTTTTGGTGAGCAGTTCTTC. Complete variable domain (other parts from reference TRBV28 and TRBJ2-1): DVKVTQSSRYLVKRTGEKVFLECVQDMDHENMFWYRQDPGLGLRLIYFSYDVKMKEKGDIPEGYSVSREKKERFSLILESASTNQTSMYLCASSPGLASSFGEQFFGPGTRLTVL.

This clonotype was seen at least ten times. CDR3 nucleotide sequence: TGCGCCAGCAGCTTGGGAGGCTCCAAAAACATTCAGTACTTC. This encodes CASSLGGSKNIQYF. J is TRBJ2-4 and V is TRBV5-1; D is ambiguous. The CDR3 is made up of 14 amino acids. Looked up from germline, CDR1 is SGHRS and CDR2 is YFSETQ. V lost 0 bases to trimming and J lost 2 bases, with 6 bases between them. Full variable domain (rest looked up from reference TRBV5-1 and TRBJ2-4): KAGVTQTPRYLIKTRGQQVTLSCSPISGHRSVSWYQQTPGQGLQFLFEYFSETQRNKGNFPGRFSGRQFSNSRSEMNVSTLELGDSALYLCASSLGGSKNIQYFGAGTRLSVL.